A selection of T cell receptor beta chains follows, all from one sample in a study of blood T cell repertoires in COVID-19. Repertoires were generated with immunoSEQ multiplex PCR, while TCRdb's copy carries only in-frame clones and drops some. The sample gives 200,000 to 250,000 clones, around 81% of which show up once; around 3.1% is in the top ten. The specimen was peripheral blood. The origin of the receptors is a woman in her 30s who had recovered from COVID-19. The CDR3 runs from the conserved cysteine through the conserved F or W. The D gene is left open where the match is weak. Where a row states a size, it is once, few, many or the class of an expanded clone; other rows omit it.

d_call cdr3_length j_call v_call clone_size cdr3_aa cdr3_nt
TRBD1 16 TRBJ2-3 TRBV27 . CASSPRTGDITDTQYF TGTGCCAGCAGTCCCCGGACAGGGGACATCACAGATACGCAGTATTTT
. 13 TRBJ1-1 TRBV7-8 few CASKFGGSTEAFF TGTGCCAGCAAATTTGGGGGGTCAACTGAAGCTTTCTTT
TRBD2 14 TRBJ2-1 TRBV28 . CASSVGTRYNEQFF TGTGCCAGCAGTGTCGGGACTAGGTACAATGAGCAGTTCTTC
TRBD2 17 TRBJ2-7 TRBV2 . CASSDFKLAGGDYEQYF TGTGCCAGCAGTGATTTTAAACTAGCGGGAGGGGATTACGAGCAGTACTTC
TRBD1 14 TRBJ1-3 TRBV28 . CASSTPGQANTIYF TGTGCCAGCAGTACGCCGGGACAGGCGAACACCATATATTTT
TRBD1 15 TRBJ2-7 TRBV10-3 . CAISEWGQGAGEQYF TGTGCCATCAGTGAGTGGGGCCAGGGGGCAGGCGAGCAGTACTTC
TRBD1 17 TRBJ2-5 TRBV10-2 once CASSDILGQGAIETQYF TGCGCCAGCAGCGATATCCTAGGACAGGGGGCGATAGAGACCCAGTACTTC
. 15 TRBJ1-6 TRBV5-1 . CASSTDTARGSPLHF TGCGCCAGCAGCACGGACACCGCCCGAGGTTCACCCCTCCACTTT
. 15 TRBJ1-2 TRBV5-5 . CASSWAGQQYYGYTF TGTGCCAGCAGCTGGGCCGGACAGCAGTATTATGGCTACACCTTC
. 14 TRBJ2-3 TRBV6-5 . CASSSSGPQDTQYF TGTGCCAGCAGCTCCAGCGGGCCCCAGGATACGCAGTATTTT
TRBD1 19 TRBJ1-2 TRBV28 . CASSLSIYRRTGESYGYTF TGTGCCAGCAGTTTATCTATATATCGTCGGACAGGGGAAAGCTATGGCTACACCTTC
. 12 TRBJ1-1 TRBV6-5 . CASRSDGNEAFF TGTGCCAGCAGATCAGACGGGAATGAAGCTTTCTTT
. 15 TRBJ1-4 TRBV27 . CASSSTAGANEKLFF TGTGCCAGCAGTTCCACAGCGGGGGCTAATGAAAAACTGTTTTTT
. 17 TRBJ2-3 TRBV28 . CASSLAPGPFYTDTQYF TGTGCCAGCAGTCTAGCCCCCGGGCCATTTTACACAGATACGCAGTATTTT
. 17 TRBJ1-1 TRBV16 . CASSQSGALAPNTEAFF TGTGCCAGCAGCCAATCGGGGGCCTTAGCACCGAACACTGAAGCTTTCTTT
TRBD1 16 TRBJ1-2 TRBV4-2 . CASSDTPGQGSYGYTF TGTGCCAGCAGCGATACGCCGGGACAGGGTTCCTATGGCTACACCTTC
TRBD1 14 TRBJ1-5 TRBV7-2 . CASSQGTGGQPQHF TGTGCCAGCAGCCAGGGGACAGGGGGTCAGCCCCAGCATTTT
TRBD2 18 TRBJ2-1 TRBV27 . CASSLFGAGGPSYNEQFF TGTGCCAGCAGTTTATTTGGGGCGGGAGGGCCCTCCTACAATGAGCAGTTCTTC
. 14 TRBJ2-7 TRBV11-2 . CASSLGSSGYEQYF TGTGCCAGCAGCTTAGGATCGAGTGGCTACGAGCAGTACTTC
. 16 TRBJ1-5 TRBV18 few CASSPPEGGLDQPQHF TGTGCCAGCTCACCACCGGAGGGGGGGCTAGATCAGCCCCAGCATTTT
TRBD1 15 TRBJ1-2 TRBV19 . CASRTRGQGLGGYTF TGTGCCAGTAGAACTCGGGGACAGGGTTTGGGAGGCTACACCTTC
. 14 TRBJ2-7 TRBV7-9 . CASSSGTSPHEQYF TGTGCCAGCAGCTCCGGGACTTCTCCGCACGAGCAGTACTTC
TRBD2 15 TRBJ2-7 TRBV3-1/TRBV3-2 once CASSPPYAGAYEQYF TGTGCCAGCAGCCCTCCCTACGCGGGAGCTTACGAGCAGTACTTC
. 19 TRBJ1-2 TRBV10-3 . CAISYPPGRVGVADAGYTF TGTGCCATCAGTTACCCTCCGGGCAGGGTAGGGGTTGCCGATGCTGGCTACACCTTC
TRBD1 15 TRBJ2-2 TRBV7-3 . CASSLTGVNTGELFF TGTGCCAGCAGCCTGACAGGGGTGAACACCGGGGAGCTGTTTTTT
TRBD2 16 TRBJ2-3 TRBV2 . CASSSRLAGGTDTQYF TGTGCCAGCAGTTCTCGACTAGCGGGGGGCACAGATACGCAGTATTTT
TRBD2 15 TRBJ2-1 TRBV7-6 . CASSLMSGSINEQFF TGTGCCAGCAGCTTAATGAGCGGGAGTATCAATGAGCAGTTCTTC
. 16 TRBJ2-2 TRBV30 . CAWSGRAPAGTGELFF TGTGCCTGGAGTGGTAGGGCCCCCGCGGGCACCGGGGAGCTGTTTTTT
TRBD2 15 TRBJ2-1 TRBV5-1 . CASNSGLAANNEQFF TGCGCCAGCAACTCCGGACTAGCGGCCAACAATGAGCAGTTCTTC
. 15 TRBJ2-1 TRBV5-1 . CASSLASSSHNEQFF TGCGCCAGCAGCTTGGCCTCCTCCTCCCACAATGAGCAGTTCTTC
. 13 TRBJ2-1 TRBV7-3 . CASGRLAYNEQFF TGTGCCAGCGGCAGACTAGCCTACAATGAGCAGTTCTTC
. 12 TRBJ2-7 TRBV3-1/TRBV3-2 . CASSPPEGRKYF TGTGCCAGCAGCCCCCCGGAGGGTAGGAAGTACTTC
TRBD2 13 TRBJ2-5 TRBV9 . CASSRGDGSTQYF TGTGCCAGCAGCCGGGGGGACGGGTCGACCCAGTACTTC
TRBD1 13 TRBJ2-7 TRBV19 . CASSTSDRVKQYF TGTGCCAGTAGTACCTCGGACAGGGTAAAGCAGTACTTC
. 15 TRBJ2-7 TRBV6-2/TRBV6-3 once CASSSFLGATYEQYF TGTGCCAGCAGCTCCTTCCTAGGGGCCACCTACGAGCAGTACTTC
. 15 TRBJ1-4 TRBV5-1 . CASSLAAATNEKLFF TGCGCCAGCAGCTTGGCGGCGGCAACTAATGAAAAACTGTTTTTT
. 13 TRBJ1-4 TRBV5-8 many CASSLRRGEKLFF TGTGCCAGCAGCTTGCGTAGGGGAGAAAAACTGTTTTTT
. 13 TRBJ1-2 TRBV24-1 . CATSDLRGYGYTF TGTGCCACCAGTGATTTGCGGGGCTATGGCTACACCTTC
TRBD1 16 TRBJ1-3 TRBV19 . CASRRQGASSGNTIYF TGTGCCAGTAGAAGACAGGGGGCTAGCTCTGGAAACACCATATATTTT
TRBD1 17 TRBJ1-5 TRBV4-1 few CASSQEGQGAQGQPQHF TGCGCCAGCAGCCAAGAGGGACAGGGGGCTCAAGGGCAGCCCCAGCATTTT
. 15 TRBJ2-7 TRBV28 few CASSGGGWVSYEQYF TGTGCCAGCAGTGGGGGCGGGTGGGTCTCCTACGAGCAGTACTTC
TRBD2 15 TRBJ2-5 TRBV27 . CASSSRLAQGETQYF TGTGCCAGCAGTTCGAGACTAGCGCAGGGGGAGACCCAGTACTTC
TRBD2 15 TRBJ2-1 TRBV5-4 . CASSGPGTSYNEQFF TGTGCCAGCAGCGGCCCCGGGACTAGCTACAATGAGCAGTTCTTC
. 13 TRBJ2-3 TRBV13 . CASRTRGTDTQYF TGTGCCAGCAGGACTAGGGGCACAGATACGCAGTATTTT
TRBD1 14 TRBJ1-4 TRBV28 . CASSWGQGNEKLFF TGTGCCAGCAGTTGGGGACAGGGGAATGAAAAACTGTTTTTT
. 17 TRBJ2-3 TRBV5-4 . CASSLGGRAQSTDTQYF TGTGCCAGCAGCCTGGGGGGGCGGGCGCAGAGCACAGATACGCAGTATTTT
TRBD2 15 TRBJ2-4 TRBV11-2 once CASSPPLADVNIQYF TGTGCCAGCAGCCCCCCCCTAGCGGACGTAAACATTCAGTACTTC
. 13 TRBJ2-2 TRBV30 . CAWSITASGELFF TGTGCCTGGAGTATCACAGCCTCCGGGGAGCTGTTTTTT
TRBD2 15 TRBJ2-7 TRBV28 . CASSLTSGGPYEQYF TGTGCCAGCAGTTTGACTAGCGGGGGCCCCTACGAGCAGTACTTC